This section outlines one TCR beta chain sequence together with its context. The antigen remains undetermined. This CDR3 is built from 13 residues. Germline CDR1 SGHRS, CDR2 YFSETQ. The V gene lost 0 bases and the J gene lost 10 bases, with 11 bases spanning the gap. This sample stems from a study of cytomegalovirus exposure and HLA in healthy donors. Some clones are missing from TCRdb's copy, which holds only in-frame ones; the method was immunoSEQ multiplex PCR. The table shows 100,000 to 150,000 clones, with around 90% occurring only once. Study-level results: Subsequent analysis revealed that first-cohort TCR clusters tended to co-occur in the 110 or so validation repertoires.

This sequence was found in a young woman in good health and CMV-seronegative. The genes are TRBV5-1 and TRBJ2-1; unclear D gene. Source material: PBMCs. The CDR3 loop is CASSLERGWEQFF. In nucleotides, the CDR3 is TGCGCCAGCAGCTTGGAACGAGGCTGGGAGCAGTTCTTC.